The 18 T cell receptor beta chains below all came from one sample that was sequenced in a study of T-cell reconstitution after alpha-beta-depleted transplantation in children. Preparation of the TCRbeta library used unique molecular identifiers. Using its own MiXCR run on the PCR reads, TCRdb lists one record per CDR3 protein. Among about 100,000 distinct CDR3 sequences, 6.4% were seen once, and the ten largest hold roughly 25%. This sample comprised PBMCs, mostly from graft donor cells, obtained 360 days after TCRalphabeta/CD19-depleted stem cell transplant. The receptors stem from a male patient between 2 and 9 years old who had a stem cell transplant for acute lymphoblastic leukemia, so the T cells may come from the graft donor.

A few counts support this clonotype. V gene TRBV28 combines with J gene TRBJ1-3; D ambiguous. V lost 6 bases to trimming and J lost 4 bases, with 13 bases between them. The germline gives CDR1 MDHEN, CDR2 SYDVKM. This CDR3 is 14 amino acids long. CDR3 protein: CASSLEQSGNTIYF. In DNA, the CDR3 is TGTGCCAGCAGCCTCGAACAGTCAGGAAACACCATATATTTT.

This clonotype was seen many times. The chain is built from TRBV10-3 and TRBJ1-1, with a possible D match to TRBD1 (5 bases). Germline V lookup: CDR1 ENHRY, CDR2 SYGVKD. This CDR3 has 10 amino acids. V lost 5 bases and J lost 8, with 6 bases in between. DNA of the CDR3: TGTGCCATCAGTAGGGGCGAAGCTTTCTTT. Protein: CAISRGEAFF.

In this sample, this clonotype turned up many times. A much larger clone is a single base away; this may be a read error. The J gene is TRBJ2-7, the V gene TRBV9; D ambiguous. The CDR3 extends over 11 amino acids. Germline CDR1 SGDLS, CDR2 YYNGEE. Trimming left V 3 bases short and J 3 bases short, with 4 bases between. The CDR3 protein is CASSAGYEQYF. Here the CDR3 DNA reads TGTGCCAGCAGCGCCGGCTACGAGCAGTACTTC. Complete variable domain (other parts from reference TRBV9 and TRBJ2-7): DSGVTQTPKHLITATGQRVTLRCSPRSGDLSVYWYQQSLDQGLQFLIQYYNGEERAKGNILERFSAQQFPDLHSELNLSSLELGDSALYFCASSAGYEQYFGPGTRLTVT.

The V gene is TRBV20-1, the J gene TRBJ2-5, with 11 bases lining up with TRBD1. CDR1 and CDR2 from the germline V gene are DFQATT and SNEGSKA (reference sequence). The CDR3 loop spans 11 amino acids. The CDR3 DNA is TGCCGGGGGACAGGGGGAGAGACCCAGTACTTC. Translating gives CRGTGGETQYF.

The genes are TRBV11-2 and TRBJ2-7; no definite D call. Trimming pared 7 bases from V and 0 bases from J, leaving 19 bases between. This CDR3 spans 16 amino acids. The germline CDR1 and CDR2 sequences are SGHAT and FQNNGV. The CDR3, as DNA: TGTGCCAGCACCCGTTGGGTAGGCAGCAGCTCCTACGAGCAGTACTTC. Protein: CASTRWVGSSSYEQYF.

This clonotype was counted ten times or more. This chain links TRBV7-3 with TRBJ2-1, with D possibly being TRBD2 (5 bases). V lost 5 bases, J lost 0 bases, and 20 bases lay in between. The CDR3 contains 18 residues. Per germline, CDR1 SGHTA and CDR2 FQGTGA. The CDR3 spells CASSPDEGRVSSYNEQFF. The CDR3 nucleotides are TGTGCCAGCAGCCCCGACGAGGGCCGGGTGAGCTCCTACAATGAGCAGTTCTTC.

This clonotype has at least ten counts. The chain uses TRBV7-9 and TRBJ2-5, with a weak D call TRBD1 (6 bases). V was shortened by 1 base and J by 2 bases, with 14 bases between the two germline ends. The CDR3 spans 16 residues. CDR1 and CDR2 from the germline V gene are SEHNR and FQNEAQ (reference sequence). CDR3 sequence reads: CASSLVSWQGQETQYF. The DNA of the CDR3 is TGTGCCAGCAGCTTAGTTTCCTGGCAGGGGCAAGAGACCCAGTACTTC. The full variable domain, with the rest looked up from reference TRBV7-9 and TRBJ2-5, is DTGVSQNPRHKITKRGQNVTFRCDPISEHNRLYWYRQTLGQGPEFLTYFQNEAQLEKSRLLSDRFSAERPKGSFSTLEIQRTEQGDSAMYLCASSLVSWQGQETQYFGPGTRLLVL.

This clonotype has at least ten counts. This rearrangement joins TRBV2 to TRBJ1-6; the D is unclear. Per the germline V gene, CDR1 is SNHLY and CDR2 is FYNNEI. The ends were cut back, 2 bases at V and 0 bases at J, with 2 bases in the middle. This CDR3 is 14 amino acids long. CDR3 protein: CASSESSYNSPLHF. Written as DNA, the CDR3 is TGTGCCAGCAGTGAAAGCTCCTATAATTCACCCCTCCACTTT.

The sample holds many counts of this clonotype. V gene TRBV7-9 combines with J gene TRBJ2-3; D is unclear. The CDR3 loop spans 15 amino acids. Trimming cost V 4 bases and J 2 bases, with 13 bases left between them. Per germline, CDR1 SEHNR and CDR2 FQNEAQ (reference sequence). Written as DNA, the CDR3 is TGTGCCAGCAGCTACCTCCGAGACCTCACAGATACGCAGTATTTT. It codes for CASSYLRDLTDTQYF.

Many counts were recorded for this clonotype. The chain joins TRBV29-1 to TRBJ2-3; 7 nucleotides match TRBD1. Losses at the gene ends were 1 base for V and 3 bases for J; bases not matched to a gene: 4. The CDR3 sequence is 14 residues long. From germline, CDR1 is SQVTM and CDR2 ANQGSEA. CDR3 bases: TGCAGCGTTGAAGGGGCAGGGGGAACAGATACGCAGTATTTT. Translating gives CSVEGAGGTDTQYF.

Only a few counts were recorded for this clonotype. The J gene is TRBJ2-1, the V gene TRBV7-9, with D perhaps matching TRBD1 (5 bases). Deletions cut 8 bases from V and 6 bases from J, with 14 bases between. CDR1 is SEHNR and CDR2 is FQNEAQ in the germline V gene (reference sequence). The CDR3 consists of 13 residues. The CDR3, as DNA: TGTGCCAGCTCTCGGCAGGGCCTCAATGAGCAGTTCTTC. It is translated as CASSRQGLNEQFF.

This clonotype was seen ten or more times. The chain employs TRBV11-2 and TRBJ2-1; TRBD1 or TRBD2 may be the D gene (5 bases each). Germline V CDR1 and CDR2: SGHAT, FQNNGV. This CDR3 is 14 amino acids long. Trimming removed 3 bases from V and 3 bases from J, with 9 bases in between. The CDR3 here is CASSFWGNYNEQFF. In DNA form, the CDR3 reads TGTGCCAGCAGCTTCTGGGGGAACTACAATGAGCAGTTCTTC.

This clonotype was seen only a few times. The V gene is TRBV10-2, the J gene TRBJ2-5; the D is unclear. Germline V gene sequence: CDR1 WSHSY, CDR2 SAAADI. The germline V and J ends were trimmed by 2 bases and 5 bases, with 6 bases remaining between them. This CDR3 has 12 amino acids. CDR3 loop: CASSEVRETQYF. In nucleotides, the CDR3 is TGCGCCAGCAGTGAGGTCCGGGAGACCCAGTACTTC.

This clonotype has a count of ten or more. The chain uses TRBV10-2 and TRBJ2-3; D is tentatively TRBD1 or TRBD2 (5 bases each). Trimming took 0 bases from V and 0 from J, leaving 10 bases between them. The CDR3 loop spans 16 amino acids. CDR1 WSHSY and CDR2 SAAADI come from the germline V gene. CDR3 loop: CASSESLWGSTDTQYF. The CDR3 DNA follows: TGCGCCAGCAGTGAGTCTTTGTGGGGGAGCACAGATACGCAGTATTTT.

The chain combines TRBV5-4 with TRBJ2-5, with D maybe TRBD2 (7 bases). The V and J ends lost 0 bases and 4 bases respectively, with 10 bases between them. Germline CDR1 is SGHNT and CDR2 is YYREEE (reference sequence). The CDR3 is 14 amino acids. This CDR3 reads CASSLGRGGETQYF. DNA of the CDR3: TGTGCCAGCAGCTTGGGTAGGGGGGGAGAGACCCAGTACTTC.

This clonotype was seen ten or more times. The V and J genes are TRBV6-5 and TRBJ1-6, with 7 bases identical to TRBD1. Germline assignment: CDR1 MNHEY and CDR2 SVGAGI. The CDR3 runs to 15 residues. With 5 bases clipped from V and 10 bases from J, the junction kept 11 bases outside the gene matches. CDR3 amino acids: CASSRQGREKSPLHF. The DNA of the CDR3 is TGTGCCAGCAGTAGACAGGGTAGAGAAAAATCACCCCTCCACTTT.

In nucleotides, the CDR3 is TGCAGTGCTAGAGATGACCGGGGGGTCTACGAGCAGTACTTC. Translation gives CSARDDRGVYEQYF. This chain connects TRBV20-1 to TRBJ2-7, with TRBD2 matching 7 bases. The germline V gene has CDR1 DFQATT and CDR2 SNEGSKA (reference sequence). V dropped 0 bases and J dropped 3; count of bases not matched to a gene: 5. CDR3 length equals 14 residues.

This clonotype came up a few times. J is TRBJ2-4 and V is TRBV7-3; possible D gene TRBD1, 5 bases. The germline gives CDR1 SGHTA, CDR2 FQGTGA. V was trimmed by 5 bases and J by 7 bases, leaving 21 bases between them. The CDR3 length is 16 residues. This chain's CDR3 is CASSPLAGPSPNIQYF. The CDR3 DNA is TGTGCCAGCAGCCCTCTGGCAGGGCCCTCCCCCAACATTCAGTACTTC. The variable domain in full, completed from reference TRBV7-3 and TRBJ2-4, reads GAGVSQTPSNKVTEKGKYVELRCDPISGHTALYWYRQSLGQGPEFLIYFQGTGAADDSGLPNDRFFAVRPEGSVSTLKIQRTERGDSAVYLCASSPLAGPSPNIQYFGAGTRLSVL.